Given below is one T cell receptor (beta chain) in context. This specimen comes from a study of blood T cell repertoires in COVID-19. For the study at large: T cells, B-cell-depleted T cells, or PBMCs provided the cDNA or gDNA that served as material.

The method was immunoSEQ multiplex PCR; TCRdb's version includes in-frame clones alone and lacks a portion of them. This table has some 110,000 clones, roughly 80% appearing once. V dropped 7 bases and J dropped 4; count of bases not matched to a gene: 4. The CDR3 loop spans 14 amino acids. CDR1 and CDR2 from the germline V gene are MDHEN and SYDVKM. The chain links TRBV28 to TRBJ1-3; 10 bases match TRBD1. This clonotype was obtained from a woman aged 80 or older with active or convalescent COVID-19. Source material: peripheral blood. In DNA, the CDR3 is TGTGCCAGCACCGGGACAGGGGTCGGAAACACCATATATTTT. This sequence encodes CASTGTGVGNTIYF.